Reported below is one T cell receptor (beta chain). Its antigen remains unknown. The record originates from a study of cytomegalovirus exposure and HLA in healthy donors. Study observations and caveats: Further analysis was carried out later, and it showed several of the most significant clusters appearing linked to common viral pathogens. There were 150 or so TCR beta chains listed as cytomegalovirus-associated.

Researchers ran the PCR with 60 Vbeta and 13 Jbeta primers. This table comes from immunoSEQ multiplex PCR, and its TCRdb copy is limited to in-frame clones, with some not included. The table lists around 150,000 clones, around four fifths of them singletons, with 1.3% in the top ten. With 0 bases removed from V and 2 bases from J, the gap between germline ends came to 6 bases. The V gene's germline CDR1 is SGHTA and CDR2 FQGNSA. This CDR3 has 14 amino acids. This sequence joins TRBV7-2 and TRBJ2-3; D uncertain. The sample comprised PBMCs. This sequence was found in a woman aged 45-65 years in good health and CMV-seronegative. The CDR3 region is CASSLARVTDTQYF. DNA of the CDR3: TGTGCCAGCAGCTTAGCTCGGGTCACAGATACGCAGTATTTT.